These 8 T cell receptor beta chains were all obtained from the same sample, sequenced in a study of CD8+ T cells in alopecia areata. The treatment: oral pan-JAK inhibitor, 5-10 mg twice daily. cDNA reverse transcribed from extracted RNA served as the sequencing template. Method: immunoSEQ multiplex PCR; TCRdb's copy keeps in-frame clones and lacks some. The sample has 130,000 to 150,000 clones, 75% to 85% seen once. Here the sequenced sample was CD8+ T cells sorted from blood, taken at week 4, from a patient treated with tofacitinib. The origin of the receptors is a human donor with alopecia areata.

In nucleotides, the CDR3 is TGTGCCAGCAGTTCCCTGACTAGCGGGGAGTACCAAGAGACCCAGTACTTC. It yields the protein CASSSLTSGEYQETQYF. The genes are TRBV27 and TRBJ2-5, with 11 bases that match TRBD2. Trimming at V came to 4 bases and at J to 0 bases, leaving 7 bases not matched to a gene. CDR3 size: 17 residues. Germline assignment: CDR1 MNHEY and CDR2 SMNVEV (reference sequence).

V and J are TRBV4-2 and TRBJ1-1, with D perhaps matching TRBD1 (5 bases). There are 15 residues in the CDR3. V was clipped by 2 bases and J by 3 bases, with 13 bases between them. Germline-derived CDR1 and CDR2 are LGHNA and YNFKEQ. The chain's CDR3 is CASSQLEGADTEAFF. CDR3 sequence (DNA): TGTGCCAGCAGCCAATTAGAAGGGGCTGACACTGAAGCTTTCTTT.

The V gene is TRBV4-3, the J gene TRBJ2-7, with 7 nucleotides matching TRBD2. The trim removed 4 bases at V and 4 bases at J, leaving 7 bases unmatched. The CDR3 runs 14 residues. The germline V gene encodes CDR1 LGHNA and CDR2 YSLEER. The CDR3 loop is CASSPTGGVYEQYF. As DNA, the CDR3 is TGCGCCAGCAGCCCAACGGGGGGTGTGTACGAGCAGTACTTC.

The CDR3 DNA follows: TGTGCCAGCAGCCAAGATACCTTTCAGGGACAGATTAATGAAAAACTGTTTTTT. It translates to CASSQDTFQGQINEKLFF. V usage is TRBV4-2 and J usage is TRBJ1-4; 7 bases are a match to TRBD1. Germline CDR1 and CDR2: LGHNA and YNFKEQ. The V segment lost 0 bases and the J segment 4 bases; nucleotides outside the gene matches: 11. The CDR3 runs 18 residues.

The sample holds one count of this clone. This rearrangement joins TRBV7-9 to TRBJ2-1; 8 nucleotides agree with TRBD2. With 5 bases clipped from V and 8 bases from J, the junction kept 14 bases outside the gene matches. The CDR3 is made up of 16 amino acids. Germline lookup yields CDR1 SEHNR and CDR2 FQNEAQ (reference sequence). CDR3 amino acids: CASSPPAGGRVHEQFF. The CDR3 region has the DNA TGTGCCAGCAGCCCACCCGCGGGGGGCCGGGTACATGAGCAGTTCTTC.

The V gene is TRBV28, the J gene TRBJ2-1, with 8 bases that match TRBD2. CDR3 length equals 14 residues. The V and J ends lost 2 bases and 4 bases, in that order; junction bases with no gene match: 1. The germline gives CDR1 MDHEN, CDR2 SYDVKM. The CDR3 is CASSLTSGYNEQFF. The CDR3 DNA follows: TGTGCCAGCAGTTTAACTAGCGGATACAATGAGCAGTTCTTC.

This rearrangement joins TRBV29-1 to TRBJ1-4; D perhaps matches TRBD1 (6 bases). V lost 6 bases to trimming and J lost 2 bases, with 16 bases between them. This CDR3 region has 15 residues. Germline V gene data show CDR1 as SQVTM and CDR2 as ANQGSEA. The DNA of the CDR3 is TGCAGCGTCTCGACAGGCTGGGGGACTAATGAAAAACTGTTTTTT. Residues: CSVSTGWGTNEKLFF.

V usage is TRBV29-1 and J usage is TRBJ2-1, with 7 bases fitting TRBD1. Germline loops: CDR1 SQVTM, CDR2 ANQGSEA. The junction had 8 bases not matched to a gene; V was cut back by 6 bases and J by 0 bases. The CDR3 has 15 residues. This CDR3 reads CSVPGTESSYNEQFF. The DNA for the CDR3 is TGCAGCGTGCCAGGGACAGAGAGCTCCTACAATGAGCAGTTCTTC.